Presented here are 9 T cell receptor beta chains from one specimen sequenced in a study of cytomegalovirus exposure and HLA in healthy donors. Profiled with immunoSEQ multiplex PCR; TCRdb holds only in-frame clones, not every one. This sample has 45,000 to 65,000 clones, with roughly nine tenths found just once. What was sequenced was PBMCs. These TCRs come from a woman between 18 and 29 years old in good health and CMV-seronegative.

The chain recombines TRBV29-1 with TRBJ2-2, with TRBD2 identical over 9 bases. Germline CDR1 and CDR2: SQVTM and ANQGSEA. This CDR3 has 16 amino acids. The V gene end was trimmed by 1 base and the J gene end by 4 bases; junction bases not matched to a gene: 7. This CDR3 reads CSVEGGLAGRTGELFF. The DNA for the CDR3 is TGCAGCGTTGAAGGGGGGCTAGCGGGACGCACCGGGGAGCTGTTTTTT.

The rearrangement joins TRBV7-8 to TRBJ2-7; a weak D match, TRBD1 (5 bases). V was shortened by 6 bases and J by 3 bases, with 15 bases between the two germline ends. The CDR3 consists of 14 residues. Germline lookup yields CDR1 SGHVS and CDR2 FQNEAQ. CDR3 bases: TGTGCCAGCAGGCCTAGGGGTCTTAGCTACGAGCAGTACTTC. Residues: CASRPRGLSYEQYF.

This clone was seen more than once but under ten times. V usage is TRBV4-3 and J usage is TRBJ2-5, with 10 nucleotides matching TRBD2. Germline trimming cut 3 bases from V and 3 bases from J; bases unmatched to any gene: 1. Germline lookup yields CDR1 LGHNA and CDR2 YSLEER. The CDR3 is made up of 14 amino acids. The CDR3 nucleotides are TGCGCCAGCAGCCACGGACTAGCGGAAGAGACCCAGTACTTC. It codes for CASSHGLAEETQYF.

This clone was seen a handful of times. This chain joins TRBV28 and TRBJ2-5, with 10 positions matching TRBD2. Per germline, CDR1 MDHEN and CDR2 SYDVKM. With 4 bases clipped from V and 0 bases from J, the junction kept 8 bases outside the gene matches. The CDR3 spans 17 residues. The CDR3 nucleotides are TGTGCCAGCAGTTCCGGCTTGACTAGCGGGTACCAAGAGACCCAGTACTTC. Amino acids: CASSSGLTSGYQETQYF.

Details on this clone: Additional DNA sequences in this sample encode the identical CDR3. The chain couples TRBV6-5 to TRBJ1-1, with TRBD1 as a possible D gene (5 bases). This CDR3 comprises 15 residues. V lost 0 bases and J lost 3, with 11 bases in between. The germline CDR1 and CDR2 sequences are MNHEY and SVGAGI. The CDR3 is CASSYSRSGDTEAFF. The CDR3 nucleotides are TGTGCCAGCAGTTACTCGAGGTCGGGGGACACTGAAGCTTTCTTT.

This clone was picked up one time. The V and J genes are TRBV27 and TRBJ1-2, with TRBD1 as a possible D gene (5 bases). CDR3 length equals 16 residues. Trimming shortened V by 2 bases and J by 4 bases, and 17 bases separated the two germline ends. Germline assignment: CDR1 MNHEY and CDR2 SMNVEV (reference sequence). CDR3 sequence (DNA): TGTGCCAGCAGTTTAGGTGGGCAGGGCCCCCTCTATGGCTACACCTTC. It is translated as CASSLGGQGPLYGYTF.

This chain joins TRBV6-6 and TRBJ2-3; possible D gene TRBD2, 6 bases. The V end was cut by 4 bases, the J end by 5 bases, with 10 bases between. The CDR3 is 13 residues long. Germline V gene data show CDR1 as MNHNY and CDR2 as SVGAGI (reference sequence). The CDR3 coding sequence is TGTGCCAGCAGTTCTTGGGGAGGAGATACGCAGTATTTT. This translates into CASSSWGGDTQYF.

The rearrangement uses TRBV7-3 and TRBJ2-1, with 9 bases aligning to TRBD2. The V segment lost 1 base and the J segment 0 bases; nucleotides outside the gene matches: 4. The germline V gene encodes CDR1 SGHTA and CDR2 FQGTGA. The length of the CDR3 is 17 residues. CDR3: CASSLIGSGSSYNEQFF. The CDR3 DNA is TGTGCCAGCAGCTTAATTGGTAGCGGGAGCTCCTACAATGAGCAGTTCTTC.

This clone was counted between two and nine times. V usage is TRBV6-5 and J usage is TRBJ1-3; TRBD1 is a possible D gene (6 bases). The V gene's germline CDR1 is MNHEY and CDR2 SVGAGI. V shed 5 bases and J shed 0 bases, with 11 bases lying between them. The length of the CDR3 is 15 residues. DNA of the CDR3: TGTGCCAGCAGTAACCACAGGGACTCTGGAAACACCATATATTTT. Translating gives CASSNHRDSGNTIYF.